This entry lists 5 T cell receptor beta chains sequenced from one sample in a study of blood T cell repertoires in COVID-19. TCRdb keeps only in-frame clones here, not all; method: immunoSEQ multiplex PCR. The table records 50,000 to 65,000 clones, approximately 89% of them present only once. Sample: peripheral blood. These receptors came from a human donor in a cohort sampled during active COVID-19.

This chain uses TRBV28 with TRBJ2-7; a possible D gene is TRBD2 (6 bases). Trimming took 6 bases from V and 6 from J, leaving 15 bases between them. The CDR3 consists of 13 residues. CDR1 is MDHEN and CDR2 is SYDVKM in the germline V gene. CDR3 DNA sequence: TGTGCCAGCAGCCCTCGGGGGATGTCCGAGCAGTACTTC. Its translation: CASSPRGMSEQYF.

The gene calls are TRBV29-1 and TRBJ1-1; the D is unclear. CDR1 and CDR2 from the germline V gene are SQVTM and ANQGSEA. The CDR3 is 12 residues long. V lost 8 bases and J lost 3, with 13 bases in between. In DNA form, the CDR3 reads TGCAGCTGCGGAATATCTTACACTGAAGCTTTCTTT. Translation: CSCGISYTEAFF.

Comment on this clone: One junction end does not reproduce the germline sequence, and a read error may be involved. The V and J genes are TRBV24-1 and TRBJ2-7; D unresolved. Germline CDR1 KGHDR, CDR2 SFDVKD. This CDR3 comprises 14 residues. In nucleotides, the CDR3 is TGTGCCACCAGTGATTCGACACCCTCCAACGAGCAGTACTTC. Its protein product is CATSDSTPSNEQYF.

The chain is built from TRBV30 and TRBJ1-1; 7 bases line up with TRBD1. The CDR3 runs to 14 residues. Per germline, CDR1 GTSNPN and CDR2 SVGIG (reference sequence). V was clipped by 3 bases and J by 6 bases; unmatched bases: 10. The CDR3 here is CAWRGAGGRAEAFF. CDR3 nucleotides: TGTGCCTGGAGGGGGGCAGGGGGTCGGGCTGAAGCTTTCTTT.

The chain carries TRBV6-1 and TRBJ1-4, with D uncertain. CDR1 is MNHNS and CDR2 is SASEGT in the germline V gene. The CDR3 loop spans 12 amino acids. Trimming left V 3 bases short and J 8 bases short, with 7 bases between. For the CDR3, the DNA is TGTGCCAGCAGTGAGGCGGGGGAAAAACTGTTTTTT. Protein product: CASSEAGEKLFF.